This T cell receptor beta chain emerged from a study of blood T cell repertoires in COVID-19. At the level of the study: Samples of COVID-19 (acute and convalescent) were obtained from the United States, Italy and Spain. PBMCs, B-cell-depleted T cells, or T cells provided the cDNA or gDNA that made up the material.

Those enrolled, adults aged 18 to 89 years, came from 20 to 25 US areas. CDR3 length: 15 amino acids. Trimming stripped 1 base from V and 2 bases from J, with 6 bases between. Looked up from germline, CDR1 is SGHTA and CDR2 is FQGNSA. How the authors handled the data: Amplified reference gene primers provided the basis for estimating nucleated cell counts. Clones were sequenced by immunoSEQ multiplex PCR, and TCRdb holds only the in-frame ones, with some missing. The V and J calls and clone size were taken over from that table, and D and trimming were inferred from the DNA. The repertoire has 400,000 to 500,000 clones, roughly 88% of them found once; the top ten carry 1.4%.

The chain has TRBV7-2 and TRBJ2-6, with a tentative D call TRBD1 (5 bases). The sequenced material came from PBMCs or T cells enriched from blood (not recorded which). This clonotype originated in a woman between 18 and 30 years old who had been exposed to COVID-19. CDR3 protein: CASSLGGAGANVLTF. Written as DNA, the CDR3 is TGTGCCAGCAGCTTAGGGGGCGCTGGGGCCAACGTCCTGACTTTC.